This T cell receptor beta chain was obtained from a study of vaccination effects on CD4 cells after COVID-19. Prior to sequencing, the ViraFEST assay stimulated PBMC with viral peptide pools, which expanded the antigen-specific CD4+ T cells. CD4+ T cell isolation took place after nine to eleven days of culture. The vaccine recipients had no prior SARS-CoV-2 infection, with negative nucleocapsid antibodies. There are 13 residues in the CDR3. Germline V gene data show CDR1 as MNHEY and CDR2 as SVGAGI. Trimming pared 0 bases from V and 4 bases from J, leaving 4 bases between. TCRdb's table, derived via immunoSEQ multiplex PCR, lists solely in-frame clones and lacks some. The data show approximately 74,000 clones, approximately 74% seen once. Turning to this clone: Its specificity is not known.

The sample consisted of CD4+ T cells from PBMCs cultured with HCoV-NL63 spike peptides, taken before COVID-19 vaccination. The chain carries TRBV6-5 and TRBJ1-5, with D hard to call. The clonotype comes from a human donor who received a COVID-19 vaccine. The CDR3 region is CASSYSRNQPQHF. The CDR3 DNA reads as TGTGCCAGCAGTTACTCGAGGAATCAGCCCCAGCATTTT.